This T cell receptor beta chain appears in the sequencing data of a study of tumor-infiltrating lymphocytes in oesophageal squamous cell carcinoma. TCRdb independently ran MiXCR on the PCR reads; one entry per CDR3 protein. The sample yields around 20,000 distinct CDR3 sequences, approximately 40% seen once. Sequencing used esophageal tumor tissue. The receptor comes from a male donor with esophageal squamous cell carcinoma.

The chain's CDR3 is CASSRYPGQGNYGYTF. The CDR3 nucleotides are TGTGCCAGCAGTAGATACCCGGGACAGGGGAACTATGGCTACACCTTC. This chain links TRBV6-5 with TRBJ2-6, with TRBD1 matching 10 bases. The DNA end is a closer match to TRBJ1-2, so the J assignment may be wrong. CDR1 and CDR2 (germline): MNHEY, SVGAGI. This CDR3 spans 16 amino acids.